The 27 T cell receptor beta chains listed next were all sequenced from one sample in a study of HIV-infected patients and healthy controls. Reverse transcription used about 510 ng RNA and constant-region primers for alpha and beta. Separate chain-specific third strand synthesis with multiplexing indices produced the alpha and beta libraries. Each CDR3 protein gets one entry after TCRdb re-called the 5' RACE reads with MiXCR. The sample contains approximately 7,000 distinct CDR3 sequences, more than 6.5% of which appear only once. Roughly three months, about 14 weeks, into antiretroviral therapy, follow-up blood was collected. The repertoire came from unfractionated whole blood and reflected all unsorted peripheral T cells. This sample comprised blood, obtained during antiretroviral therapy. Receptors originate from an adult with HIV infection.

This chain connects TRBV7-6 to TRBJ2-5; 8 bases line up with TRBD1. The J segment lost 4 bases and the V segment lost 1 base, leaving 5 bases of the junction unmatched. The CDR3 contains 15 residues. CDR1 and CDR2 from the germline V gene are SGHVS and FNYEAQ. CDR3 bases: TGTGCCAGCAGCTTAGGGGGACAGGCTACAGAGACCCAGTACTTC. This gives the protein CASSLGGQATETQYF.

This clonotype is termed medium-sized. The chain couples TRBV2 to TRBJ2-3; possibly TRBD2 for D (5 bases). The germline V and J ends were trimmed by 7 bases and 4 bases, with 12 bases remaining between them. The CDR3 length is 13 residues. Per the germline V gene, CDR1 is SNHLY and CDR2 is FYNNEI. The CDR3 region has the DNA TGTGCCAGCATCCGGGAAAGAGCAGATACGCAGTATTTT. This encodes CASIRERADTQYF.

This clonotype is categorized as medium-sized. The chain uses TRBV28 and TRBJ2-7; TRBD1 matches 8 bases. The CDR3 consists of 14 residues. Trimming at V came to 3 bases and at J to 6 bases, leaving 7 bases not matched to a gene. Germline-derived CDR1 and CDR2 are MDHEN and SYDVKM. CDR3 DNA sequence: TGTGCCAGCAGTTTTGGCAGGGGGCACTCCGAGCAGTACTTC. The encoded protein is CASSFGRGHSEQYF.

This clonotype was recorded many times. J is TRBJ1-2 and V is TRBV19; weak D call: TRBD1 (6 bases). V was trimmed by 7 bases and J by 1 base, leaving 16 bases between them. Germline-derived CDR1 and CDR2 are LNHDA and SQIVND (reference sequence). CDR3 length equals 15 residues. CDR3: CASTTGTPNNYGYTF. CDR3 coding DNA: TGTGCCAGTACCACCGGGACACCTAATAACTATGGCTACACCTTC.

This clonotype was seen at least ten times. The chain employs TRBV29-1 and TRBJ2-2, with D maybe TRBD2 (5 bases). The germline gives CDR1 SQVTM, CDR2 ANQGSEA. The length of the CDR3 is 12 residues. Deletions cut 6 bases from V and 2 bases from J, with 7 bases between. CDR3 bases: TGCAGCGTGACTACTAACACCGGGGAGCTGTTTTTT. It encodes CSVTTNTGELFF.

By sample fraction, this clonotype is medium-sized (0.01 to 0.1%). This rearrangement joins TRBV7-9 to TRBJ1-5; D ambiguous. Trimming took off 2 bases at V and 5 bases at J, with 4 bases between the two ends. The germline V gene encodes CDR1 SEHNR and CDR2 FQNEAQ (reference sequence). The CDR3 contains 12 residues. CDR3 sequence: CASSLTDQPQHF. CDR3 DNA sequence: TGTGCCAGCAGCTTAACCGATCAGCCCCAGCATTTT. The variable domain in full, with the rest retrieved from reference TRBV7-9 and TRBJ1-5, is DTGVSQNPRHKITKRGQNVTFRCDPISEHNRLYWYRQTLGQGPEFLTYFQNEAQLEKSRLLSDRFSAERPKGSFSTLEIQRTEQGDSAMYLCASSLTDQPQHFGDGTRLSIL.

By share, this clonotype counts as medium-sized. The gene calls are TRBV28 and TRBJ1-2, with 9 positions matching TRBD1. CDR1 is MDHEN, CDR2 SYDVKM, per germline. With 8 bases clipped from V and 8 bases from J, the junction kept 6 bases outside the gene matches. CDR3 length equals 12 residues. DNA of the CDR3: TGTGCCAGCGTGGACAGGGGTAGAGGCTACACCTTC. It is translated as CASVDRGRGYTF.

This clonotype showed up many times. This chain links TRBV15 with TRBJ1-1, with 8 bases lining up with TRBD1. V shed 3 bases and J 1 base; nucleotides not matched to a gene: 7. CDR1 is LNHNV and CDR2 is YYDKDF in the germline V gene (reference sequence). The CDR3 runs 16 residues. CDR3 protein: CATSSGGQATNTEAFF. The CDR3 DNA reads TGTGCCACCAGCAGTGGGGGACAGGCTACGAACACTGAAGCTTTCTTT.

By share of the sample, this clonotype is large (0.1 to 1%). This chain connects TRBV28 to TRBJ2-2, with D unclear. Trimming pared 5 bases from V and 7 bases from J, leaving 8 bases between. The CDR3 contains 12 residues. Germline values: CDR1 MDHEN, CDR2 SYDVKM. In nucleotides, the CDR3 is TGTGCCAGCAGTGAGGTGGGCGGGGAGCTGTTTTTT. This sequence encodes CASSEVGGELFF.

The genes are TRBV29-1 and TRBJ2-1; D is possibly TRBD1 (6 bases). This CDR3 has 15 amino acids. In germline, CDR1 is SQVTM, CDR2 ANQGSEA. V gave up 0 bases and J gave up 0 bases, with 9 bases separating them. The CDR3 loop reads CSVEEGASSYNEQFF. The CDR3 DNA is TGCAGCGTTGAAGAGGGGGCGAGCTCCTACAATGAGCAGTTCTTC.

This chain uses TRBV7-8 with TRBJ2-1; 8 bases match TRBD1. Germline loops: CDR1 SGHVS, CDR2 FQNEAQ. Trimming removed 1 base from V and 9 bases from J; junction bases left unmatched: 11. The CDR3 consists of 16 residues. CDR3: CASSLDRTGPDGEQFF. As DNA, the CDR3 is TGTGCCAGCAGCTTAGACAGGACAGGGCCGGATGGTGAGCAGTTCTTC.

This clonotype ranks as medium-sized. This chain links TRBV2 with TRBJ1-4; D possibly corresponds to TRBD1 (5 bases). Trimming stripped 6 bases from V and 6 bases from J, with 14 bases between. This CDR3 is built from 14 residues. CDR1 and CDR2 (germline): SNHLY, FYNNEI. CDR3 region: CASRVDSPYEKLFF. DNA of the CDR3: TGTGCCAGCAGGGTAGACAGCCCTTATGAAAAACTGTTTTTT.

Sample share makes this clonotype medium-sized. The chain recombines TRBV27 with TRBJ2-3; 8 bases fit TRBD2. Germline V lookup: CDR1 MNHEY, CDR2 SMNVEV (reference sequence). This CDR3 has 16 residues. The junction had 6 bases not matched to a gene; V was cut back by 1 base and J by 3 bases. CDR3 in DNA: TGTGCCAGCAGTTTATACCGGGGGGGCATGACAGATACGCAGTATTTT. It yields the protein CASSLYRGGMTDTQYF.

This clonotype is labeled medium-sized. The CDR3 region has the DNA TGTGCCAGCAGTTACCGACAGGAGGGCACAGATACGCAGTATTTT. Protein: CASSYRQEGTDTQYF. The rearrangement uses TRBV6-6 and TRBJ2-3; D might be TRBD1 (6 bases). Trimming took 2 bases from V and 1 from J, leaving 10 bases between them. This CDR3 comprises 15 residues. Germline-derived CDR1 and CDR2 are MNHNY and SVGAGI (reference sequence).

This clonotype is medium-sized (0.01 to 0.1%) in the sample. The chain links TRBV5-6 to TRBJ1-2; no clear D. The ends were cut back, 5 bases at V and 1 base at J, with 27 bases in the middle. CDR3 length: 19 amino acids. Germline CDR1 reads SGHDT; CDR2 reads YYEEEE. For the CDR3, the DNA is TGTGCCAGCAGTTCTCGGACCCTCCGATACTCAAAAATTAACTATGGCTACACCTTC. Translation gives CASSSRTLRYSKINYGYTF.

This clonotype is deemed medium-sized (0.01 to 0.1%). V usage is TRBV12-3 or TRBV12-4 and J usage is TRBJ1-5; TRBD1 matches at 12 bases. V was clipped by 7 bases and J by 1 base; unmatched bases: 8. The CDR3 covers 17 residues. CDR3: CASTPGQGALSNQPQHF. The CDR3 bases are TGTGCCAGCACCCCGGGACAGGGGGCTCTGAGCAATCAGCCCCAGCATTTT.

By share, this clonotype counts as medium-sized. The J gene is TRBJ2-1, the V gene TRBV9; D is perhaps TRBD2 (5 bases). There are 17 residues in the CDR3. Trimming cost V 0 bases and J 4 bases, with 17 bases left between them. Germline V CDR1 and CDR2: SGDLS, YYNGEE. The CDR3 sequence: CASSVGRKGSIYNEQFF. The CDR3 bases are TGTGCCAGCAGCGTAGGGAGGAAGGGATCGATATACAATGAGCAGTTCTTC.

The sample holds many counts of this clonotype. The V and J genes are TRBV6-6 and TRBJ2-7; 10 bases align to TRBD1. The V gene's germline CDR1 is MNHNY and CDR2 SVGAGI (reference sequence). CDR3 length: 12 residues. V was pared by 10 bases and J by 5 bases, with 5 bases of the junction left unmatched. The CDR3 coding sequence is TGTGCCATCAGACAGGGGGCGAACGAGCAGTACTTC. Protein sequence: CAIRQGANEQYF.

By share, this clonotype ranks as medium-sized (0.01 to 0.1%). This rearrangement joins TRBV3-1 to TRBJ2-5; TRBD1 matches at 7 bases. The CDR3 runs 16 residues. Germline V gene lookup returns CDR1 LGHDT and CDR2 YNNKEL (reference sequence). The ends lost 1 base at V and 5 bases at J; junction bases unmatched: 10. This CDR3 reads CASSQGSGGLDETQYF. CDR3 DNA: TGTGCCAGCAGCCAAGGCTCAGGGGGTTTGGACGAGACCCAGTACTTC.

This clonotype qualifies as medium-sized (0.01 to 0.1%). The genes are TRBV24-1 and TRBJ2-3; 9 bases are shared with TRBD2. Germline trimming cut 7 bases from V and 5 bases from J; bases unmatched to any gene: 9. This CDR3 has 15 residues. Germline V gives CDR1 KGHDR, CDR2 SFDVKD. CDR3 nucleotides: TGTGCCACCAGAGACGGTCGAGCGGGAGGAGATACGCAGTATTTT. It specifies CATRDGRAGGDTQYF.

This clonotype is termed medium-sized. The J gene is TRBJ2-7, the V gene TRBV4-1, with 8 nucleotides matching TRBD1. This CDR3 is 16 amino acids long. Germline V CDR1 and CDR2: MGHRA, YSYEKL. The junction had 14 bases not matched to a gene; V was cut back by 8 bases and J by 2 bases. The CDR3 sequence is CASSHDGTGPTYEQYF. CDR3 nucleotide sequence: TGCGCCAGCTCTCATGACGGGACAGGACCCACCTACGAGCAGTACTTC.

This clonotype is judged medium-sized (0.01 to 0.1%). The chain uses TRBV7-7 and TRBJ2-5, with D maybe TRBD2 (5 bases). The CDR3 is 14 residues long. The V gene's germline CDR1 is SSHAT and CDR2 FNYEAQ (reference sequence). V shed 5 bases and J shed 3 bases, with 13 bases lying between them. This CDR3 is CASSPLTSKETQYF. CDR3 nucleotide sequence: TGTGCCAGCAGCCCCCTTACTAGTAAAGAGACCCAGTACTTC.

By share, this clonotype ranks as medium-sized. V is TRBV28 and J is TRBJ1-1, with D unclear. The V and J ends lost 3 bases and 2 bases respectively, with 10 bases between them. The germline V gene encodes CDR1 MDHEN and CDR2 SYDVKM. The CDR3 has 14 amino acids. CDR3: CASSFGSGNTEAFF. The CDR3 bases are TGTGCCAGCAGTTTTGGCTCCGGAAACACTGAAGCTTTCTTT.

The sample holds many counts of this clonotype. CDR3 DNA sequence: TGTGCCAGCAGCCAAGAACTAGCCCCTACCTCCTACGAGCAGTACTTC. Encoded protein: CASSQELAPTSYEQYF. The rearrangement links TRBV4-2 to TRBJ2-7; D might be TRBD2 (6 bases). The V end was cut by 0 bases, the J end by 0 bases, with 12 bases between. The CDR3 totals 16 residues. Germline values: CDR1 LGHNA, CDR2 YNFKEQ.

By share, this clonotype counts as medium-sized. The genes are TRBV6-6 and TRBJ1-1; D possibly corresponds to TRBD1 (6 bases). The V and J ends lost 4 bases and 0 bases respectively, with 12 bases between them. Germline V gives CDR1 MNHNY, CDR2 SVGAGI (reference sequence). The CDR3 runs 15 residues. CDR3 residues: CASSLQGPMNTEAFF. The CDR3 DNA reads as TGTGCCAGCAGTTTACAGGGTCCCATGAACACTGAAGCTTTCTTT.

This clonotype came up many times. The CDR3: CASRGSSGISSGANVLTF. The CDR3 DNA sequence: TGCGCCAGCAGAGGTTCTAGCGGGATTTCCTCTGGGGCCAACGTCCTGACTTTC. The rearrangement links TRBV5-1 to TRBJ2-6; 9 bases match TRBD2. The CDR3 loop spans 18 amino acids. Trimming removed 5 bases from V and 0 bases from J; junction bases left unmatched: 9. Germline values: CDR1 SGHRS, CDR2 YFSETQ.

At least ten counts were recorded for this clonotype. The V call is TRBV29-1, the J call TRBJ2-7; no firm D call. The length of the CDR3 is 12 residues. Per the germline V gene, CDR1 is SQVTM and CDR2 is ANQGSEA. Trimming left V 0 bases short and J 9 bases short, with 12 bases between. The CDR3 spells CSVEESAVGQYF. Here the CDR3 DNA reads TGCAGCGTTGAAGAATCGGCAGTAGGGCAGTACTTC.